This T cell receptor beta chain is from a study of control samples from healthy donors and cancer patients. The repertoire was sequenced with immunoSEQ multiplex PCR; TCRdb's copy has only in-frame clones and lacks some. Of 190,000 or so clones listed, 85% to 95% are singletons. This CDR3 is built from 14 residues. Germline V CDR1 and CDR2: MRHNA, SNTAGT. With 7 bases removed from V and 3 bases from J, the gap between germline ends came to 16 bases. The sequenced sample consisted of blood. This rearrangement joins TRBV6-4 to TRBJ2-7; D possibly uses TRBD1 or TRBD2 (5 bases each). The sequence came from a man aged 18 to 29 in good health. The CDR3 here is CASTDSVGVYEQYF. In DNA form, the CDR3 reads TGTGCCAGCACCGACTCCGTGGGGGTCTACGAGCAGTACTTC.